This note documents a single TCR beta chain sequence. The sample is drawn from a study of technical replicates of blood from a few donors. TCRdb keeps only in-frame clones here, not all; method: immunoSEQ multiplex PCR. The repertoire has roughly 70,000 clones, just under 95% of them found once; the top ten carry about 0.38%. CDR1 and CDR2 from the germline V gene are SNHLY and FYNNEI. This CDR3 spans 13 amino acids. Losses at the gene ends were 6 bases for V and 8 bases for J; bases not matched to a gene: 9. The sample taken for sequencing was T cells isolated from PBMCs. This TCR was sampled from a human donor in good health. This rearrangement joins TRBV2 to TRBJ1-2, with TRBD1 identical over 7 bases. CDR3: CASRAWDRFGYTF. As DNA, the CDR3 is TGTGCCAGCAGAGCGTGGGACAGATTCGGCTACACCTTC.